This TCR beta chain came from a study of neoadjuvant anti-PD-1 for oral cavity cancer. Profiling relied on immunoSEQ multiplex PCR, and the TCRdb table lists in-frame clones only, not all of them. The table lists tens of thousands of clones, more than 75% of them singletons. Germline CDR1 and CDR2: MNHNS and SASEGT. V lost 2 bases to trimming and J lost 4 bases, with 16 bases between them. The CDR3 spans 16 residues. Time point denoted: after neoadjuvant nivolumab, at surgical resection. The chain is built from TRBV6-1 and TRBJ2-3, with D perhaps being TRBD1 or TRBD2 (5 bases each). The receptor's source is a person between 40 and 85 years old with oral cavity squamous cell carcinoma. The starting material was PBMCs, obtained after nivolumab (anti-PD-1) treatment. CDR3 loop: CASSERGASGADTQYF. Here the CDR3 DNA reads TGTGCCAGCAGTGAAAGAGGGGCGTCCGGGGCAGATACGCAGTATTTT.